A selection of T cell receptor beta chains follows, all from one sample in a study of blood T cell repertoires in COVID-19. Data came from immunoSEQ multiplex PCR; TCRdb stores just in-frame clones and leaves some out. The profile shows about 390,000 clones, 87% of them singletons. Sample: peripheral blood. These receptors were collected from a woman aged 60-75 years with COVID-19, enrolled during active disease. Both conserved end residues are part of each CDR3. D genes are given only for firm matches. Clone size is not always given. Where it is, it says once, few, many or a class for expanded clones.

- | TRBJ2-5 | 14 | - | TRBV7-9 | TGTGCCAGCAGCACTGAGCTCCTCACGGAGACCCAGTACTTC | CASSTELLTETQYF
TRBD2 | TRBJ2-1 | 19 | - | TRBV5-1 | TGCGCCAGCAGCTTATTTGTTGGTATCGGGACTAGCGGGGAAAGTGAGCAGTTCTTC | CASSLFVGIGTSGESEQFF
- | TRBJ1-6 | 12 | - | TRBV6-5 | TGTGCCAGCAAACTGCTTAATTCACCCCTCCACTTT | CASKLLNSPLHF
- | TRBJ1-5 | 13 | - | TRBV6-6 | TGTGCCAGCAGTTTAGGAGGGGATCAGCCCCAGCATTTT | CASSLGGDQPQHF
TRBD2 | TRBJ2-1 | 17 | - | TRBV27 | TGTGCCAGCAGTTTAAGGGGACTAACTAGCTCCTACAATGAGCAGTTCTTC | CASSLRGLTSSYNEQFF
TRBD2 | TRBJ2-1 | 16 | - | TRBV7-2 | TGTGCCAGCAGCTACGTTGGGACTAGCGTTACCAATGAGCAGTTCTTC | CASSYVGTSVTNEQFF
- | TRBJ1-2 | 14 | - | TRBV7-8 | TGTGCCAGCAGCCCCTCCAGGGATCACTATGGCTACACCTTC | CASSPSRDHYGYTF
- | TRBJ1-4 | 14 | - | TRBV28 | TGTGCCAGCATTACCGCAGGGTCTAATGAAAAACTGTTTTTT | CASITAGSNEKLFF
TRBD1 | TRBJ1-1 | 14 | - | TRBV6-5 | TGTGCCACGGGAGGGGGCGCGATGAACACTGAAGCTTTCTTT | CATGGGAMNTEAFF
- | TRBJ1-1 | 14 | - | TRBV6-5 | TGTGCCGTTTCCCGTCTGCAGGGGAGCACTGAAGCTTTCTTT | CAVSRLQGSTEAFF
TRBD1 | TRBJ2-3 | 16 | - | TRBV7-2 | TGTGCCAGCAGCTTTAAGGCAGGGGGCCCGACAGATACGCAGTATTTT | CASSFKAGGPTDTQYF
- | TRBJ1-1 | 16 | - | TRBV14 | TGTGCCAGCAGCCAAGATATCCGGGTGGGGAACACTGAAGCTTTCTTT | CASSQDIRVGNTEAFF
- | TRBJ1-2 | 13 | - | TRBV3-1/TRBV3-2 | TGTGCCAGCAGCCAAGATGAGGCCTGGGGCTACACCTTC | CASSQDEAWGYTF
TRBD2 | TRBJ2-7 | 12 | once | TRBV6-5 | TGTGCCAGCAGTTCGTTTGGGACTAGTAACCGCTTC | CASSSFGTSNRF
- | TRBJ2-3 | 17 | - | TRBV7-6 | TGTGCCAGCAGCTTAGTTCCGACAGGATCCTCCACAGATACGCAGTATTTT | CASSLVPTGSSTDTQYF
- | TRBJ1-1 | 11 | once | TRBV11-2 | TGTGCCAGCAGCTCAGGGTTTCGAGCTTTCTTT | CASSSGFRAFF
TRBD1 | TRBJ1-6 | 16 | once | TRBV5-5 | TGTGCCAGCAGCCGGCGACAGGGAGAAGGGAGTTCACCCCTCCACTTT | CASSRRQGEGSSPLHF
TRBD1 | TRBJ1-1 | 14 | - | TRBV7-8 | TGTGCCAGCAGCTTACAGGGACAGGGGATGGGGGCTTTCTTT | CASSLQGQGMGAFF
- | TRBJ1-2 | 18 | - | TRBV5-6 | TGTGCCAGCAGCCAGCCCGGGGCGGACTACGCGAGCCTTCTTAAGAATGCCTTC | CASSQPGADYASLLKNAF
TRBD1 | TRBJ2-1 | 13 | - | TRBV5-1 | TGCGCCAGCAGCCGGACAGGGTACAGTGAGCAGTTCTTC | CASSRTGYSEQFF
TRBD1 | TRBJ1-1 | 15 | - | TRBV6-2/TRBV6-3 | TGTGCCAGCAGTGCGGACAGGGCCAACGGAGGTAAAGCTTTCTTT | CASSADRANGGKAFF
TRBD1 | TRBJ1-2 | 14 | once | TRBV29-1 | TGCAGCGTTGGTATGAAGGGGGCGCTTGGTGGCTACACCTTC | CSVGMKGALGGYTF
TRBD1 | TRBJ1-4 | 13 | - | TRBV5-1 | TGCGCCAGCACTGACAGGGGCGATGAAAAACTGTTTTTT | CASTDRGDEKLFF
TRBD1 | TRBJ2-1 | 12 | - | TRBV11-2 | TGTGCCAGCGGACGGACAGGGGTTGAGCAGTTCTTC | CASGRTGVEQFF
TRBD1 | TRBJ2-7 | 16 | - | TRBV5-1 | TGCGCCAGCAGACCCCTCCGGGACAGCGTTAAGAACGAGCAGTACTTC | CASRPLRDSVKNEQYF
- | TRBJ1-2 | 13 | - | TRBV11-2 | TGTGCCAGCAGCTTAGGAGGGGGCTATGGCTACACCTTC | CASSLGGGYGYTF
TRBD1 | TRBJ2-6 | 18 | - | TRBV9 | TGTGCCAGCAGCGCAGGTCAGGGGGCGAGTCGTGGGGCCAACGTCCTGACTTTC | CASSAGQGASRGANVLTF
- | TRBJ1-5 | 14 | once | TRBV19 | TGTGCCAGTAGTATAGGGCAGGGTCCTCAGCCCCAGCATTTT | CASSIGQGPQPQHF
- | TRBJ1-3 | 17 | - | TRBV5-4 | TGTGCCAGCAGCTTGATGGCGTCGGGGGTGGCTGGAAACACCATATATTTT | CASSLMASGVAGNTIYF
- | TRBJ2-1 | 14 | once | TRBV5-5 | TGTGCCAGCAGCATAACCGGGACAACGAATGAGCAGTTCTTC | CASSITGTTNEQFF
TRBD1 | TRBJ1-1 | 14 | - | TRBV28 | TGTGCCAGCAGACTACAGGGGGCCGCCGTTGAAGCTTTCTTT | CASRLQGAAVEAFF
TRBD1 | TRBJ2-7 | 16 | - | TRBV7-6 | TGTGCCAGCAGCTTAGACGGGCCAGGGGGACACTACGAGCAGTACTTC | CASSLDGPGGHYEQYF
TRBD1 | TRBJ1-2 | 15 | - | TRBV11-2 | TGTGCCAGCAGCTTCCAGGGGGCTAAAAACTATGGCTACACCTTC | CASSFQGAKNYGYTF
TRBD2 | TRBJ2-3 | 15 | - | TRBV28 | TGTGCCAGTCGCCTTGGCGGGGGGGCAACAGATACGCAGTATTTT | CASRLGGGATDTQYF
- | TRBJ1-6 | 12 | - | TRBV6-5 | TGTGCCAGCAGGGACAGTAATTCACCCCTCCACTTT | CASRDSNSPLHF
- | TRBJ2-2 | 17 | - | TRBV21-1 | TGTGCCAGCAGCACCTACCGGGACAGGGGTCTCACCGGGGAGCTGTTTTTT | CASSTYRDRGLTGELFF
- | TRBJ1-6 | 14 | - | TRBV30 | TGTGCCTGGGGTCTAAGAACCTATAATTCACCCCTCCACTTT | CAWGLRTYNSPLHF
- | TRBJ1-2 | 14 | - | TRBV29-1 | TGCAGCGTTGAAAATGTCCCGCGGGTATATGGCTACACCTTC | CSVENVPRVYGYTF
- | TRBJ2-4 | 14 | - | TRBV19 | TGTGCCAGTAGTCTCCCCGCCCGGAGGAACATTCAGTACTTC | CASSLPARRNIQYF
TRBD1 | TRBJ1-1 | 14 | once | TRBV19 | TGTGCCAGTAGCTTGGGACAGTGGAACACTGAAGCTTTCTTT | CASSLGQWNTEAFF
- | TRBJ1-5 | 15 | - | TRBV7-2 | TGTGCCAGCAGCCCCAGAGGGCAGAGCAATCAGCCCCAGCATTTT | CASSPRGQSNQPQHF
- | TRBJ2-7 | 15 | - | TRBV18 | TGTGCCAGCTCACCCCTCCCTCGGGGAAGCTACGAGCAGTACTTC | CASSPLPRGSYEQYF
- | TRBJ2-1 | 15 | - | TRBV7-7 | TGTGCCAGCAGCTTAGTCGCAGGCGGGTCGAATGAGCAGTTCTTC | CASSLVAGGSNEQFF
TRBD1 | TRBJ1-1 | 15 | - | TRBV19 | TGTGCCAGTAGTAGTGCGGGACAGGTGAACACTGAAGCTTTCTTT | CASSSAGQVNTEAFF
- | TRBJ1-1 | 13 | - | TRBV5-1 | TGCGCCAGCAGCTTGAATCAGAACACTGAAGCTTTCTTT | CASSLNQNTEAFF
TRBD1 | TRBJ2-7 | 14 | - | TRBV2 | TGTGCCAGCACCGACCCGGGACAGGCATTAGAGCAGTACTTC | CASTDPGQALEQYF
- | TRBJ1-5 | 14 | few | TRBV23-1 | TGCGCCAGCAGTCGGGGGGGAAGCAATCAGCCCCAGCATTTT | CASSRGGSNQPQHF